Listed below are T cell receptor beta chains from one sample, sequenced in a study of cytomegalovirus exposure and HLA in healthy donors. The method was immunoSEQ multiplex PCR; TCRdb's version includes in-frame clones alone and lacks a portion of them. The table has 200,000 to 300,000 clones, approximately 81% seen once. The sequencing sample was made of PBMCs. The source is a girl aged 2-10 years in good health and CMV-seronegative. The CDR3 runs from the conserved cysteine through the conserved F or W. Each record gives: J gene, clone size, V gene, D gene, CDR3 protein, CDR3 DNA. A D gene is named only where the DNA matches it firmly. The listing skips clone size in some rows; elsewhere it reads once, few, many or a size class.

j_gene: TRBJ1-6; abundance: .; v_gene: TRBV29-1; d_gene: TRBD1; CDR3aa: CSVRQGGDSPLHF; CDR3nt: TGCAGCGTCAGACAGGGGGGAGATTCACCCCTCCACTTT
j_gene: TRBJ1-4; abundance: .; v_gene: TRBV6-1; d_gene: TRBD1; CDR3aa: CASSEWDRLTNEKLFF; CDR3nt: TGTGCCAGCAGTGAATGGGACAGGTTAACTAATGAAAAACTGTTTTTT
j_gene: TRBJ1-2; abundance: .; v_gene: TRBV2; d_gene: .; CDR3aa: CASSEPEGVPYYGYTF; CDR3nt: TGTGCCAGCAGTGAACCCGAGGGGGTCCCTTACTATGGCTACACCTTC
j_gene: TRBJ1-2; abundance: .; v_gene: TRBV7-2; d_gene: TRBD1; CDR3aa: CASSLLRGRDGYTF; CDR3nt: TGTGCCAGCAGCTTACTTAGGGGGCGGGACGGCTACACCTTC
j_gene: TRBJ2-7; abundance: .; v_gene: TRBV7-8; d_gene: .; CDR3aa: CASSHRVHEQYF; CDR3nt: TGTGCCAGCAGCCACAGGGTCCACGAGCAGTACTTC
j_gene: TRBJ1-1; abundance: .; v_gene: TRBV29-1; d_gene: TRBD1; CDR3aa: CRCQGVGSGNTEAFF; CDR3nt: TGCAGATGCCAGGGGGTGGGTTCCGGTAACACTGAAGCTTTCTTT
j_gene: TRBJ2-5; abundance: .; v_gene: TRBV7-7; d_gene: .; CDR3aa: CASSLGLASLETQYF; CDR3nt: TGTGCCAGCAGCTTAGGGCTAGCAAGTCTGGAGACCCAGTACTTC
j_gene: TRBJ2-2; abundance: once; v_gene: TRBV28; d_gene: TRBD2; CDR3aa: CASTRGSGSPGELFF; CDR3nt: TGTGCCAGCACCAGGGGTAGCGGGAGTCCCGGGGAGCTGTTTTTT
j_gene: TRBJ2-2; abundance: .; v_gene: TRBV6-5; d_gene: TRBD1; CDR3aa: CASSRQGGTGELFF; CDR3nt: TGTGCCAGCAGTAGACAGGGCGGGACCGGGGAGCTGTTTTTT
j_gene: TRBJ2-7; abundance: .; v_gene: TRBV2; d_gene: .; CDR3aa: CASSSIASYEQYF; CDR3nt: TGTGCCAGCAGTTCGATAGCGTCCTACGAGCAGTACTTC
j_gene: TRBJ1-2; abundance: .; v_gene: TRBV5-4; d_gene: .; CDR3aa: CASSLGTSRLIGYTF; CDR3nt: TGTGCCAGCAGCTTGGGGACATCGAGACTGATTGGCTACACCTTC
j_gene: TRBJ2-5; abundance: .; v_gene: TRBV9; d_gene: TRBD1; CDR3aa: CASSVGGTGGWETQYF; CDR3nt: TGTGCCAGCAGCGTAGGGGGAACAGGGGGCTGGGAGACCCAGTACTTC
j_gene: TRBJ2-2; abundance: .; v_gene: TRBV29-1; d_gene: TRBD1; CDR3aa: CSGGQAGELFF; CDR3nt: TGCAGCGGGGGACAGGCCGGGGAGCTGTTTTTT